The next 2 T cell receptor beta chains were all read from a single sample in a study of early T cells in non-severe SARS-CoV-2 infection. From the 5' RACE reads, TCRdb called clonotypes with MiXCR, one entry per CDR3 protein. The sample records tens of thousands of distinct CDR3 sequences, 9.5% to 15% being singletons. The material sequenced was whole blood, taken at baseline. The receptors come from an adult who was a healthcare worker with PCR-confirmed SARS-CoV-2 infection or an uninfected control (not recorded which).

The genes are TRBV4-3 and TRBJ1-2, with D uncertain. Trimming removed 4 bases from V and 4 bases from J, with 16 bases in between. Germline assignment: CDR1 LGHNA and CDR2 YSLEER. The CDR3 spans 15 residues. CDR3 sequence (DNA): TGCGCCAGCAGCCCAAACGGTGGTATAGGCTATGGCTACACCTTC. Its protein product is CASSPNGGIGYGYTF.

This clonotype was seen a handful of times. V and J are TRBV28 and TRBJ1-1; possibly TRBD1 for D (6 bases). The CDR3 consists of 13 residues. Germline CDR1 and CDR2: MDHEN and SYDVKM. CDR3 amino acids: CVSRGLGNTEAFF. DNA of the CDR3: TGTGTCTCGCGGGGGCTCGGGAACACTGAAGCTTTCTTT.